The rows below give T cell receptor beta chains drawn from one sample of a study of monozygotic twins with inflammatory bowel disease. TCRdb reanalyzed the 5' RACE reads, giving one entry per CDR3 protein sequence and no DNA. In total, the table holds some 330,000 distinct CDR3 sequences. The sequenced sample consisted of blood. All receptors come from a human donor with ulcerative colitis or Crohn's disease, or a healthy co-twin of an affected twin (not recorded which). Both conserved end residues are part of each CDR3. The order of the fields is J gene, V gene, CDR3 protein.

J: TRBJ2-7; V: TRBV10-3; CDR3: CAIGASGSNEQYF
J: TRBJ2-7; V: TRBV20-1; CDR3: CSAVAAEGHSYEQYF
J: TRBJ2-4; V: TRBV4-3; CDR3: CASSQDLSGGALRNIQYF
J: TRBJ2-1; V: TRBV7-9; CDR3: CASLGVYNEQFF
J: TRBJ1-5; V: TRBV7-9; CDR3: CASSLGGQRNQPQHF
J: TRBJ2-5; V: TRBV28; CDR3: CASTTAGDTQF
J: TRBJ2-3; V: TRBV5-1; CDR3: CASSLAPSDTQYF
J: TRBJ2-3; V: TRBV20-1; CDR3: CSARESEVRSHTQYF
J: TRBJ1-2; V: TRBV7-9; CDR3: CASSLKTNYGYTF
J: TRBJ1-5; V: TRBV7-2; CDR3: CASRLDGGFNQPQHF
J: TRBJ1-1; V: TRBV18; CDR3: CASSPSGGEAFF
J: TRBJ2-5; V: TRBV20-1; CDR3: CSARYMGEETQYF
J: TRBJ2-7; V: TRBV20-1; CDR3: CSARGPGSRPYEQYF
J: TRBJ2-1; V: TRBV5-1; CDR3: CASSLVASGNEQFF
J: TRBJ2-7; V: TRBV5-1; CDR3: CASSAGRAGFTYEQYF
J: TRBJ2-7; V: TRBV7-8; CDR3: CASSLNVAGQYEQYF
J: TRBJ2-1; V: TRBV20-1; CDR3: CSVRRLAGFGEQFF
J: TRBJ2-5; V: TRBV9; CDR3: CASSVAVGQETQYF
J: TRBJ1-2; V: TRBV6-5; CDR3: CASTNGGFGYTF
J: TRBJ2-2; V: TRBV25-1; CDR3: CASSELGWTGELFF
J: TRBJ2-5; V: TRBV29-1; CDR3: CSVSGNGETQYF
J: TRBJ2-3; V: TRBV12-3/TRBV12-4; CDR3: CASRTSGTVLHTQYF
J: TRBJ2-7; V: TRBV3-1; CDR3: CASSLGLVLYEQYF
J: TRBJ2-5; V: TRBV21-1; CDR3: CASSKEGQETQYF
J: TRBJ1-6; V: TRBV7-2; CDR3: CASSLRVSPLHF
J: TRBJ2-7; V: TRBV20-1; CDR3: CSAGGYGGVYEQYF
J: TRBJ2-2; V: TRBV6-5; CDR3: CASSYSLTGENTGELFF
J: TRBJ2-7; V: TRBV28; CDR3: CASSLTGGCEQYF
J: TRBJ2-3; V: TRBV20-1; CDR3: CSASSVDTQYF
J: TRBJ1-3; V: TRBV25-1; CDR3: CASSEFGNTIYF
J: TRBJ2-7; V: TRBV5-1; CDR3: CASSFNPLIYEQYF
J: TRBJ1-2; V: TRBV12-3/TRBV12-4; CDR3: CASLVRADPYGYTF